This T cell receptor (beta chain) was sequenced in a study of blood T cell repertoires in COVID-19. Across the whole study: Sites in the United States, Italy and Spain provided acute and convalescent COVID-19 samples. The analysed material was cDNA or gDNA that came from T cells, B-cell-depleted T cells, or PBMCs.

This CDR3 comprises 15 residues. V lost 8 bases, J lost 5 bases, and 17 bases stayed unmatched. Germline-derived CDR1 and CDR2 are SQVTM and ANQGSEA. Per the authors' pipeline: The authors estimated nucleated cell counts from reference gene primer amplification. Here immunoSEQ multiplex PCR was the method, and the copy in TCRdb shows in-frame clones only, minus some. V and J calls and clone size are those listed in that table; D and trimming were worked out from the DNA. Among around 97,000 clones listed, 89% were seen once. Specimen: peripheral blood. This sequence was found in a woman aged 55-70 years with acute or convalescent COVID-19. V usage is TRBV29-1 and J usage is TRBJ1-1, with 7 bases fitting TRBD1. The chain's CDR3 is CSIKGQLVPGTEAFF. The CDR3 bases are TGCAGCATAAAGGGACAGCTAGTGCCTGGGACTGAAGCTTTCTTT.